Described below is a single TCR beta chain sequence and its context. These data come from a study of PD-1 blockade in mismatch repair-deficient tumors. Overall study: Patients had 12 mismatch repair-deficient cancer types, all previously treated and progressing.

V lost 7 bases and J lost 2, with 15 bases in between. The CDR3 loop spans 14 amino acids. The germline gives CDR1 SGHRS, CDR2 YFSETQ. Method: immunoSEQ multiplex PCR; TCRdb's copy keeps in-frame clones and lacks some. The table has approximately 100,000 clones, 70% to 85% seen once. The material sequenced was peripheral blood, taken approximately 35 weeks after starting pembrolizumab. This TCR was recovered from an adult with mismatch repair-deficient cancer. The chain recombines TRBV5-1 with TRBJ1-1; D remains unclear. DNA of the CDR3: TGCGCCAGCGGCGCCCGGGAGAGAAACACTGAAGCTTTCTTT. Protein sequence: CASGARERNTEAFF.